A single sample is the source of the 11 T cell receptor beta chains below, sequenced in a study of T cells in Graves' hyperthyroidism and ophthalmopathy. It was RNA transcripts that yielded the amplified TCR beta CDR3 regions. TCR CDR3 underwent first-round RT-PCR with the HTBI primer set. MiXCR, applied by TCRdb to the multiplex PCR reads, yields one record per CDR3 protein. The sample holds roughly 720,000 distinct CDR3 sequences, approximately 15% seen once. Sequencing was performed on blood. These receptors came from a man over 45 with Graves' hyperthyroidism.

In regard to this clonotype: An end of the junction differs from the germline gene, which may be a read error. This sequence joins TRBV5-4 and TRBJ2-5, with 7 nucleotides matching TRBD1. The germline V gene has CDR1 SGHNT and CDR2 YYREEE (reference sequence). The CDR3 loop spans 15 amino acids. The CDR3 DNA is TGTGCCAGCAGCCCGGGACAGAAATTCCAAGCGACCCAGTACTTC. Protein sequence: CASSPGQKFQATQYF.

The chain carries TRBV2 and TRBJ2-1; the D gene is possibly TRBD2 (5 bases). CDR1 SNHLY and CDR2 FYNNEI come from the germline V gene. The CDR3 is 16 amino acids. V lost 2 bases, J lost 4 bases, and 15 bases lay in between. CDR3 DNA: TGTGCCAGCAGTGAATTTAAGGGAGCCGGGTACAATGAGCAGTTCTTC. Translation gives CASSEFKGAGYNEQFF. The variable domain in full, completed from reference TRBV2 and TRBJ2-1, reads EPEVTQTPSHQVTQMGQEVILRCVPISNHLYFYWYRQILGQKVEFLVSFYNNEISEKSEIFDDQFSVERPDGSNFTLKIRSTKLEDSAMYFCASSEFKGAGYNEQFFGPGTRLTVL.

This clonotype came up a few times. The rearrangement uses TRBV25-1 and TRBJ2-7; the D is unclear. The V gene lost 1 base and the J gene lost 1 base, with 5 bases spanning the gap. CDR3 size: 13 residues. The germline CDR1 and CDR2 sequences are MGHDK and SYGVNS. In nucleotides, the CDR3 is TGTGCCAGCAGTGAATTAGGATCCTACGAGCAGTACTTC. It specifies CASSELGSYEQYF.

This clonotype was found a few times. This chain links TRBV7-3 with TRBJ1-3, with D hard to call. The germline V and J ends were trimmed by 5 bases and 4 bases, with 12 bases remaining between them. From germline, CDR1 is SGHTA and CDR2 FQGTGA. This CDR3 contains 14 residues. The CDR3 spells CASSREGAGNTIYF. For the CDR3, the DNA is TGTGCCAGCAGCCGCGAGGGAGCAGGAAACACCATATATTTT.

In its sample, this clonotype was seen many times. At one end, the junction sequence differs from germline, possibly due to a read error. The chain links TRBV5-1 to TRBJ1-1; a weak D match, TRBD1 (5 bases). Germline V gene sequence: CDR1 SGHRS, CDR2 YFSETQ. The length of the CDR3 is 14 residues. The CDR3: CASSSGQLNTEAFF. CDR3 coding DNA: TGTGCCAGCAGCTCAGGACAATTGAACACTGAAGCTTTCTTT.

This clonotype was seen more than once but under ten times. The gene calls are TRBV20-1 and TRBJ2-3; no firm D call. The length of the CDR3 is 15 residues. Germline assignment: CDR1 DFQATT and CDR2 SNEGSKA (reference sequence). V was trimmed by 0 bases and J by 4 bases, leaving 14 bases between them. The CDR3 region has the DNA TGCAGTGCTAGAGATGGCTCTAAACGGGCAGATACGCAGTATTTT. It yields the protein CSARDGSKRADTQYF.

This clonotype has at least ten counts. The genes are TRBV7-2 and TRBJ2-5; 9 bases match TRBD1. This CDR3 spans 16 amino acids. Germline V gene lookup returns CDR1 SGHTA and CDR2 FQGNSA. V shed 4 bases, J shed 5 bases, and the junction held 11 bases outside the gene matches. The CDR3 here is CASSWSSTGGGETQYF. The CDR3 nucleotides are TGTGCCAGCAGCTGGAGCTCTACAGGGGGCGGCGAGACCCAGTACTTC.

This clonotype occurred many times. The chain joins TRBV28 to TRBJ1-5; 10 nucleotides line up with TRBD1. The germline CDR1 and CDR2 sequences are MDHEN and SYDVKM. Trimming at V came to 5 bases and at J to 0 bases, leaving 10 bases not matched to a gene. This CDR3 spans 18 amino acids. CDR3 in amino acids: CASSVPGQGFDSNQPQHF. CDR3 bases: TGTGCCAGCAGTGTACCGGGACAGGGGTTCGATAGCAATCAGCCCCAGCATTTT.

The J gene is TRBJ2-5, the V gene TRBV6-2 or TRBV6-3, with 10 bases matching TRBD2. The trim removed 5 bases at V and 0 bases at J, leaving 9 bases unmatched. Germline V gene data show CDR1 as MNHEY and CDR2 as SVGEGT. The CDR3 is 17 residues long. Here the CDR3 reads CASSQPTSGLHQETQYF. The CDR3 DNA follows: TGTGCCAGCAGTCAACCGACTAGCGGGCTTCACCAAGAGACCCAGTACTTC.

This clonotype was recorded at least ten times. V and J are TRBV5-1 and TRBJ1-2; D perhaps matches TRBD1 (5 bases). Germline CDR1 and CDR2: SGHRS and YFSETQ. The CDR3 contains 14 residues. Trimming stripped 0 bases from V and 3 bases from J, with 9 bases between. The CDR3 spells CASSLGQLDYGYTF. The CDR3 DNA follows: TGCGCCAGCAGCTTGGGACAGCTCGACTATGGCTACACCTTC.

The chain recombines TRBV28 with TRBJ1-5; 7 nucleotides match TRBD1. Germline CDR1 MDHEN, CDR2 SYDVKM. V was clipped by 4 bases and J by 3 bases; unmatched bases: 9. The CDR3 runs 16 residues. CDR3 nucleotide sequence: TGTGCCAGCAGTTCTCAGGGACAGACTACCAATCAGCCCCAGCATTTT. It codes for CASSSQGQTTNQPQHF.